These T cell receptor beta chains were read from a single sample in a study of shared clonotypes between healthy human individuals. TCRdb's table, derived via immunoSEQ multiplex PCR, lists solely in-frame clones and lacks some. This table has a few million clones, approximately 90% appearing once. Sequences were obtained from naive CD4+ T cells sorted from blood. The source is a young man in good health. Each CDR3 is given with its conserved first and last residue. A D gene is named only where the DNA matches it firmly. Clone size is stated in some rows and not others, as once, few, many or a class when expanded.

>14|TRBV6-5|TRBD1|.|TRBJ2-5
CASGRTGVQETQYF
TGTGCCAGCGGGCGGACAGGCGTCCAAGAGACCCAGTACTTC
>16|TRBV21-1|.|.|TRBJ2-7
CASSKVGQGSPYEQYF
.
>13|TRBV10-1|.|.|TRBJ1-5
CASSESGSQPQHF
TGCGCCAGCAGTGAGTCGGGGAGCCAGCCCCAGCATTTT
>12|TRBV28|.|.|TRBJ1-2
CASSLPGYGYTF
TGTGCCAGCAGTTTACCTGGCTATGGCTACACCTTC
>15|TRBV28|TRBD1|.|TRBJ1-2
CASSLLNTGAGGYTF
TGTGCCAGCAGTTTACTCAATACAGGGGCTGGGGGCTACACCTTC
>13|TRBV4-3|.|few|TRBJ1-4
CASSQVRGEKLFF
TGCGCCAGCAGCCAAGTTCGGGGCGAAAAACTGTTTTTT
>12|TRBV18|.|.|TRBJ2-2
CASSPQSGELFF
TGTGCCAGCTCACCCCAGTCCGGGGAGCTGTTTTTT
>16|TRBV6-5|TRBD2|.|TRBJ2-3
CASSYRWTSVTDTQYF
TGTGCCAGCAGTTACCGTTGGACTAGCGTAACAGATACGCAGTATTTT
>19|TRBV28|.|.|TRBJ1-6
CASSLIWGRGSSYNSPLHF
TGTGCCAGCAGTTTAATCTGGGGGAGGGGTAGCTCCTATAATTCACCCCTCCACTTT
>15|TRBV5-5|.|.|TRBJ2-7
CASSLEAEPTYEQYF
TGTGCCAGCAGCTTGGAGGCGGAGCCCACCTACGAGCAGTACTTC
>11|TRBV6-6|.|.|TRBJ1-2
CACAGGYGYTF
TGTGCCTGTGCGGGCGGCTATGGCTACACCTTC
>17|TRBV30|TRBD1|.|TRBJ1-1
CAWSGRQGAEYDTEAFF
TGTGCCTGGAGCGGGCGACAGGGGGCGGAATATGACACTGAAGCTTTCTTT